A selection of T cell receptor beta chains follows, all from one sample in a study of human T cells and chemical hapten exposure. TCRdb reprocessed the RACE reads with MiXCR, giving one entry per CDR3 protein. The sample contains about 64,000 distinct CDR3 sequences, around 11% of which appear only once. The source was whole blood, collected in connection with sensitization to the hapten diphenylcyclopropenone (DPC). Source of these receptors: a woman in her thirties or forties with alopecia areata. Some clones in this sample may be carry-over from other donors' samples. The CDR3 runs from the conserved cysteine through the conserved F or W. A D gene is named only where the DNA matches it firmly. Expanded clones are given a class, and other clones once, few, many or no size at all.

d_gene	v_gene	abundance	j_gene	CDR3nt	CDR3aa
-	TRBV7-3	many	TRBJ1-1	TGTGCCAGCAGCTTAACCGCGAGTACTGAAGCTTTCTTT	CASSLTASTEAFF
-	TRBV25-1	-	TRBJ2-1	TGTGCCAGCAGTGACCCCGGGACACTATACAATGAGCAGTTCTTC	CASSDPGTLYNEQFF
-	TRBV7-9	many	TRBJ2-7	TGTGCCAGCATGGGCGGATCCTCCTACGAGCAGTACTTC	CASMGGSSYEQYF
-	TRBV30	-	TRBJ2-4	TGTGCCTGGAATAAACCGCAGGGGCACCCTCTAGCCAAAAACATTCAGTACTTC	CAWNKPQGHPLAKNIQYF
TRBD1	TRBV10-3	many	TRBJ1-6	TGTGCCATCAGTACCGGGACAGGGGAGTCACCCCTCCACTTT	CAISTGTGESPLHF
TRBD1	TRBV27	many	TRBJ2-3	TGTGCCAGCAGGAGCGGGGACAGGGGAGTAAATACGCAGTATTTT	CASRSGDRGVNTQYF
-	TRBV5-1	few	TRBJ2-6	TGCGCCAGCAGGGACCCTCTGGGGGCCAACGTCCTGACTTTC	CASRDPLGANVLTF
-	TRBV7-2	many	TRBJ1-6	TGTGCCAGCAGCCAGCCTCTGACAGCGAGTTTTGTTTCACCCCTCCACTTT	CASSQPLTASFVSPLHF
-	TRBV6-5	many	TRBJ1-1	TGTGCCAGCAGTGCCTCCGCAGGGAACACTGAAGCTTTCTTT	CASSASAGNTEAFF
TRBD2	TRBV6-2/TRBV6-3	-	TRBJ2-2	TGTGCCAGCAGGCCCGGGACTAGGTACACCGGGGAGCTGTTTTTT	CASRPGTRYTGELFF
TRBD1	TRBV30	-	TRBJ1-1	TGTGCCTGGGACAGGGTGAACACTGAAGCTTTCTTT	CAWDRVNTEAFF
-	TRBV28	many	TRBJ1-1	TGTGCCAGCACTAGACAGAGAAACACTGAAGCTTTCTTT	CASTRQRNTEAFF
-	TRBV6-5	-	TRBJ2-7	TGTGCCAGCAGTTCTCAGAACGTCCGCGAGCAGTACTTC	CASSSQNVREQYF
-	TRBV11-2	many	TRBJ2-1	TGTGCCAGCAGCTTAACAGGGAATGAGCAGTTCTTC	CASSLTGNEQFF
TRBD1	TRBV29-1	-	TRBJ2-6	TGCAGCGTTGGATCCCAAAGGGGGCTGCGGTCTGGGGCCAACGTCCTGACTTTC	CSVGSQRGLRSGANVLTF
-	TRBV5-1	-	TRBJ2-6	TGCGCCAGCAGCTCCGAGGCAGGGAGCTCTGGGGCCAACGTCCTGACTTTC	CASSSEAGSSGANVLTF
TRBD1	TRBV9	many	TRBJ1-4	TGTGCCAGCAGCCCAGGGGGAACTAATGAAAAACTGTTTTTT	CASSPGGTNEKLFF
-	TRBV4-3	few	TRBJ1-1	TGCGCCAGCAGCCAAGCTGGGACGAACACTGAAGCTTTCTTT	CASSQAGTNTEAFF
-	TRBV6-1	many	TRBJ1-1	TGTGCCAGCAGTAAAGTCGCCCAGACAGAGATGAACACTGAAGCTTTCTTT	CASSKVAQTEMNTEAFF
-	TRBV3-1	many	TRBJ1-3	TGTGCCAGCAGCCAAGGAGGGGGATCTGGAAACACCATATATTTT	CASSQGGGSGNTIYF
TRBD1	TRBV19	many	TRBJ1-1	TGTGCCAGTACGGAGACAGGGGGGGCCACTGAAGCTTTCTTT	CASTETGGATEAFF
-	TRBV29-1	few	TRBJ1-1	TGCAGCGTTGAAGATCGAATTTTTACTGAAGCTTTCTTT	CSVEDRIFTEAFF
-	TRBV19	-	TRBJ1-1	TGTGCCAGTAGTGAAGGACAGAACACTGAAGCTTTCTTT	CASSEGQNTEAFF
-	TRBV28	-	TRBJ2-7	TGTGCCAGCACCTTCGTGGGGGTGAACTACGAGCAGTACTTC	CASTFVGVNYEQYF
-	TRBV20-1	many	TRBJ1-2	TGCAGTGCTAGAGTACAGGGAAACAACTATGGCTACACCTTC	CSARVQGNNYGYTF
-	TRBV11-1	-	TRBJ2-6	TGTGCCAGCAGCCTCGGACAGAGCTCTGGGGCCAACGTCCTGACTTTC	CASSLGQSSGANVLTF
TRBD1	TRBV7-2	many	TRBJ2-3	TGTGCCAGCAGCTTAGTTGGACAGGGAACAGATACGCAGTATTTT	CASSLVGQGTDTQYF
-	TRBV12-3/TRBV12-4	many	TRBJ1-1	TGTGCCAGCAGTTTGAGGACGGGAGTGGGGGCTGAAGCTTTCTTT	CASSLRTGVGAEAFF
TRBD2	TRBV5-5	-	TRBJ2-7	TGTGCCAGCAGCTTGACTGGCGGGGGGCCTCCCTACGAGCAGTACTTC	CASSLTGGGPPYEQYF
TRBD1	TRBV20-1	many	TRBJ2-1	TGCAGTGCTAGAGGGACAGGGGGCATTTATGAGCAGTTCTTC	CSARGTGGIYEQFF
TRBD1	TRBV30	many	TRBJ1-6	TGTGCCTGGAGTGCGGACAGGACTAATTCACCCCTCCACTTT	CAWSADRTNSPLHF
-	TRBV29-1	few	TRBJ2-2	TGCAGCGTTGAAGTCGTACAGCGCCACACCGGGGAGCTGTTTTTT	CSVEVVQRHTGELFF
TRBD2	TRBV7-2	many	TRBJ2-3	TGTGCCAGCAGCCCAAGCGGGAGGGGCACAGATACGCAGTATTTT	CASSPSGRGTDTQYF
TRBD1	TRBV7-2	few	TRBJ2-5	TGTGCCAGCAGCTTAGTGACAGGGCAAGAGACCCAGTACTTC	CASSLVTGQETQYF
TRBD1	TRBV19	many	TRBJ2-3	TGTGCCAGTAGTAGGGACAGAGCGAGCACAGATACGCAGTATTTT	CASSRDRASTDTQYF
TRBD2	TRBV7-9	few	TRBJ2-3	TGTGCCAGCAGCTTAGTAGGGACTAGCGGGACCCCTACGCAGTATTTT	CASSLVGTSGTPTQYF
TRBD1	TRBV5-1	-	TRBJ2-7	TGCGCCAGCAGCCCCGGGACAGGGGGTACCGAGCAGTACTTC	CASSPGTGGTEQYF
-	TRBV7-2	few	TRBJ2-1	TGTGCCAGCAGCCCAGGGGGGGGACTTTTCCTTGAGCAGTTCTTC	CASSPGGGLFLEQFF
-	TRBV4-3	few	TRBJ1-1	TGCGCCAGCACCCCCGGGGTGGCGAACACTGAAGCTTTCTTT	CASTPGVANTEAFF
-	TRBV7-9	few	TRBJ1-1	TGTGCCAGCAGCTTATCGGGCCCAATGGGGTTGAACACTGAAGCTTTCTTT	CASSLSGPMGLNTEAFF
-	TRBV11-2	many	TRBJ1-6	TGTGCCAGCAGTTTAGATAATTCACCCCTCCACTTT	CASSLDNSPLHF
TRBD1	TRBV11-2	-	TRBJ2-2	TGTGCCAGCAGCGTCGACAGGGAGAAGCGGGAGCTGTTTTTT	CASSVDREKRELFF
-	TRBV28	many	TRBJ2-2	TGTGCCAGCAGTTTTAGCCCCCCCGGGGAGCTGTTTTTT	CASSFSPPGELFF
TRBD1	TRBV7-2	many	TRBJ2-7	TGTGCCAGCACCCGGGACAGGGGAGCGTACGAGCAGTACTTC	CASTRDRGAYEQYF
TRBD2	TRBV14	-	TRBJ2-1	TGTGCCAGCAGCCAAGAGGGAGCGGGAGGATGGTACAATGAGCAGTTCTTC	CASSQEGAGGWYNEQFF
-	TRBV11-2	-	TRBJ2-1	TGTGCCAGCAGCCAGACTAGTGCCGCCTCCAATGAGCAGTTCTTC	CASSQTSAASNEQFF
-	TRBV2	-	TRBJ2-1	TGTGCCAGCACCTCCTTAGGCGGTGCCGGTGAGCAGTTCTTC	CASTSLGGAGEQFF
-	TRBV20-1	few	TRBJ1-2	TGCAGTGCTAGTGCGGGGAATGGCTACACCTTC	CSASAGNGYTF